The clone carrying this TCR beta chain showed up just a few times. What it binds is not known. This record comes from a study of glioma-infiltrating T cells after dendritic cell vaccination. TCRdb keeps only in-frame clones here, not all; method: immunoSEQ multiplex PCR. Of under 100,000 clones listed, more than 70% are singletons. General observations from the study: Longer survival after dendritic cell vaccination followed higher pretreatment TIL content.

Germline V CDR1 and CDR2: ENHRY, SYGVKD. Deletions cut 0 bases from V and 1 base from J, with 13 bases between. The CDR3 length is 16 residues. The clonotype was recovered from a human donor with glioblastoma. The rearrangement links TRBV10-3 to TRBJ2-7; possible D gene TRBD2, 5 bases. Sequencing was performed on blood, taken before dendritic cell vaccination. This CDR3 reads CAISESDYISSYEQYF. The CDR3 DNA sequence: TGTGCCATCAGTGAGTCCGACTACATCTCTTCCTACGAGCAGTACTTC.